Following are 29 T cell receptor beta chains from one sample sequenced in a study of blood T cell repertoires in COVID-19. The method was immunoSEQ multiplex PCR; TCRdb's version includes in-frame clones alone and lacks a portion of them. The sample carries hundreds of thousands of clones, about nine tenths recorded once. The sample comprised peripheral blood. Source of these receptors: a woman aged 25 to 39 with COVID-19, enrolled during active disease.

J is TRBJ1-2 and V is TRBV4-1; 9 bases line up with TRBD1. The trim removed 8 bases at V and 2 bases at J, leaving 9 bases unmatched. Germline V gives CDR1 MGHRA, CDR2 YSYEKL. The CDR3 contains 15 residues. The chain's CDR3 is CASVLGTGSNYGYTF. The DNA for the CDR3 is TGCGCCAGCGTCCTCGGGACAGGGAGCAACTATGGCTACACCTTC.

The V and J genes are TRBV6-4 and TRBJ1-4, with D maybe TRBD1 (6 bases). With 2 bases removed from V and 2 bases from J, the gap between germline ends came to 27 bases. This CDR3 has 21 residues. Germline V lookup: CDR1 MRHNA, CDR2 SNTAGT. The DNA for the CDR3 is TGTGCCAGCAGTGACCTCCACGTGGACAGCTCGGCCGTCGTGACTAATGAAAAACTGTTTTTT. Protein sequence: CASSDLHVDSSAVVTNEKLFF.

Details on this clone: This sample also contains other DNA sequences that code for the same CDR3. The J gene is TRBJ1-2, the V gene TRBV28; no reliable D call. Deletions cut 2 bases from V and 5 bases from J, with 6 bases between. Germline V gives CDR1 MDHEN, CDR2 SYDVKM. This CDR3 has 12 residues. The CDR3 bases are TGTGCCAGCAGTTTACGCGGGTATGGCTACACCTTC. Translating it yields CASSLRGYGYTF.

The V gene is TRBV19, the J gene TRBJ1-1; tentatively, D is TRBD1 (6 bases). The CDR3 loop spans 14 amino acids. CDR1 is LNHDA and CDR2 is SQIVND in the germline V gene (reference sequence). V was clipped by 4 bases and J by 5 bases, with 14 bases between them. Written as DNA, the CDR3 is TGTGCCAGTAGTACAGTAACAGGGTTTACTGAAGCTTTCTTT. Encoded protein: CASSTVTGFTEAFF. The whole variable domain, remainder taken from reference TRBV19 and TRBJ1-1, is DGGITQSPKYLFRKEGQNVTLSCEQNLNHDAMYWYRQDPGQGLRLIYYSQIVNDFQKGDIAEGYSVSREKKESFPLTVTSAQKNPTAFYLCASSTVTGFTEAFFGQGTRLTVV.

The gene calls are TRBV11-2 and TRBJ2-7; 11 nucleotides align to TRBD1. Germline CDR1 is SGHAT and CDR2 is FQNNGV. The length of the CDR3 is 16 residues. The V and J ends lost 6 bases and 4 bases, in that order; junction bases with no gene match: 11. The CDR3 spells CASSPIGDRGFYEQYF. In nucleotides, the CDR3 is TGTGCCAGCAGTCCAATTGGGGACAGGGGGTTTTACGAGCAGTACTTC.

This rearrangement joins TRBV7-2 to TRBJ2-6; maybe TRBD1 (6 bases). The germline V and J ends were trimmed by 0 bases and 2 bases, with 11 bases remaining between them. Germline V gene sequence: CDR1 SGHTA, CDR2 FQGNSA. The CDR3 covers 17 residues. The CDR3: CASSLARAGAGANVLTF. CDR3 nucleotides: TGTGCCAGCAGCTTAGCTCGGGCAGGGGCTGGGGCCAACGTCCTGACTTTC.

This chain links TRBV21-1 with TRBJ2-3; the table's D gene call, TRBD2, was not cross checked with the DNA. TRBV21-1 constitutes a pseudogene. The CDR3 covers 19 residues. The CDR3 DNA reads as TGTGCCAGCAGTACAGAGAACGGACTAGACCCAGTACCCACAGATACGCAGTATTTT. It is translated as CASSTENGLDPVPTDTQYF.

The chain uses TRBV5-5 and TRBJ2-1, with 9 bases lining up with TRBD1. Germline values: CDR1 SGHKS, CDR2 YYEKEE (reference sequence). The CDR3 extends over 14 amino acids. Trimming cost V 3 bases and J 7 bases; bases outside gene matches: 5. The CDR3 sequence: CASSYYRGRNEQFF. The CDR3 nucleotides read TGTGCCAGCAGCTACTACAGGGGGCGAAATGAGCAGTTCTTC.

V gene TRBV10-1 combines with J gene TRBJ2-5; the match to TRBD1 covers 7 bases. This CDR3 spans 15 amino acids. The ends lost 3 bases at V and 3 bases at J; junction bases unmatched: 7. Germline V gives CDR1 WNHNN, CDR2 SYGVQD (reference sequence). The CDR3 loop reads CASSEARTGEETQYF. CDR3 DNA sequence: TGCGCCAGCAGTGAAGCCAGGACAGGAGAAGAGACCCAGTACTTC.

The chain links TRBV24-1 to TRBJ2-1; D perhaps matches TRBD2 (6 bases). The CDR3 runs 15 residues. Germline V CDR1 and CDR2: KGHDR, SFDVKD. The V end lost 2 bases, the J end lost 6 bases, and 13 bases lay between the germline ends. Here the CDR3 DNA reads TGTGCCACCAGTGATTCAGGGACTTCCCCCAATGAGCAGTTCTTC. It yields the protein CATSDSGTSPNEQFF.

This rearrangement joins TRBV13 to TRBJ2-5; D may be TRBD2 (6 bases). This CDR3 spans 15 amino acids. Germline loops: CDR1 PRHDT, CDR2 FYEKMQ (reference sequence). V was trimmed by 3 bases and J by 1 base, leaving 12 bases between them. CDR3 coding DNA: TGTGCCAGCAGCTTTTTGGGAGGCTCCCAAGAGACCCAGTACTTC. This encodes CASSFLGGSQETQYF.

In DNA form, the CDR3 reads TGTGCCAGCAGCGGGCTAGCGGGGATCACAGATACGCAGTATTTT. It is translated as CASSGLAGITDTQYF. The chain uses TRBV4-2 and TRBJ2-3, with TRBD2 matching over 9 bases. The germline V gene has CDR1 LGHNA and CDR2 YNFKEQ. With 5 bases clipped from V and 2 bases from J, the junction kept 5 bases outside the gene matches. The CDR3 has 15 residues.

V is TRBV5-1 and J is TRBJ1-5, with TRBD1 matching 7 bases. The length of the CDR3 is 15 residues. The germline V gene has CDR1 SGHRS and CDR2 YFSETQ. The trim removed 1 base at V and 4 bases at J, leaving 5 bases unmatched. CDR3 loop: CASSLTGALNQPQHF. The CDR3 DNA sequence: TGCGCCAGCAGCTTGACAGGGGCGTTGAATCAGCCCCAGCATTTT.

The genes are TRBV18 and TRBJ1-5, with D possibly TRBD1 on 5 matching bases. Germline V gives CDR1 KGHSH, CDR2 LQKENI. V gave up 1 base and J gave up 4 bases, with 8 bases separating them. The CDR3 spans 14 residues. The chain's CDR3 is CASSPLRGNQPQHF. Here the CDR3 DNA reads TGTGCCAGCTCACCACTAAGGGGAAATCAGCCCCAGCATTTT.

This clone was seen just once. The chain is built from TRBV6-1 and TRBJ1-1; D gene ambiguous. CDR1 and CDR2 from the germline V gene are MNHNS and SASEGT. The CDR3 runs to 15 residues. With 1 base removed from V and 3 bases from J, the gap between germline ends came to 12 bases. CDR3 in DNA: TGTGCCAGCAGTGAAGAAGGAGGGATTTACACTGAAGCTTTCTTT. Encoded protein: CASSEEGGIYTEAFF.

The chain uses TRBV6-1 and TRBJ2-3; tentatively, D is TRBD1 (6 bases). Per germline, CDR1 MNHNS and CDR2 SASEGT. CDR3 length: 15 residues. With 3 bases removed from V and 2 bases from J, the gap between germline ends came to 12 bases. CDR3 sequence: CASSDRGGFTDTQYF. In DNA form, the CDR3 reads TGTGCCAGCAGTGACAGGGGTGGGTTCACAGATACGCAGTATTTT.

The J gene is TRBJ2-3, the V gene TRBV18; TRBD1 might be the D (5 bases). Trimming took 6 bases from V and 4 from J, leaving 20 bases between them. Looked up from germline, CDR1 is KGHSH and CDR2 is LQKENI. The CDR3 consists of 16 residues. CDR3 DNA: TGTGCCAGCTCCCTCGAAGGTAGGGGCGGCGCAGATACGCAGTATTTT. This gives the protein CASSLEGRGGADTQYF.

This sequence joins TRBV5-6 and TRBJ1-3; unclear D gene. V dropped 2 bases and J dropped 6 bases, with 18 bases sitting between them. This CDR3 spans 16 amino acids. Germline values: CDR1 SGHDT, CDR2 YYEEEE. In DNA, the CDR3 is TGTGCCAGCAGCTTACGGTCCCCGACGGCGGCAAACACCATATATTTT. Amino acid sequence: CASSLRSPTAANTIYF.

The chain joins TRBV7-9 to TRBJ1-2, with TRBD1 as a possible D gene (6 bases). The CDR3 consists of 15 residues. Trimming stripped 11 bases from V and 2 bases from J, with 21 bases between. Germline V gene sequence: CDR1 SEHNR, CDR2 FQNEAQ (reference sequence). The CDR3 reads CAGQRKTGENYGYTF. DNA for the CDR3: TGTGCCGGACAACGTAAGACAGGAGAAAACTATGGCTACACCTTC. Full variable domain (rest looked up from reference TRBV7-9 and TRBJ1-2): DTGVSQNPRHKITKRGQNVTFRCDPISEHNRLYWYRQTLGQGPEFLTYFQNEAQLEKSRLLSDRFSAERPKGSFSTLEIQRTEQGDSAMYLCAGQRKTGENYGYTFGSGTRLTVV.

CDR3: CASSLGREQTEQYF. CDR3 nucleotides: TGCGCCAGCAGCTTGGGGAGGGAACAGACCGAGCAGTACTTC. This rearrangement joins TRBV5-1 to TRBJ2-7; a weak D match, TRBD2 (6 bases). Germline V lookup: CDR1 SGHRS, CDR2 YFSETQ. Between the trimmed V and J ends, which lost 0 bases and 6 bases, there was a span of 13 bases. This CDR3 contains 14 residues. Drawing the rest from reference TRBV5-1 and TRBJ2-7, the complete variable domain is KAGVTQTPRYLIKTRGQQVTLSCSPISGHRSVSWYQQTPGQGLQFLFEYFSETQRNKGNFPGRFSGRQFSNSRSEMNVSTLELGDSALYLCASSLGREQTEQYFGPGTRLTVT.

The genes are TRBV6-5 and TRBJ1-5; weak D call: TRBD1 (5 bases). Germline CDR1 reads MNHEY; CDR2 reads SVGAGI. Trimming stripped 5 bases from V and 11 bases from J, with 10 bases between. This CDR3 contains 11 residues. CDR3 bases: TGTGCCAGCAGTCCGACAGAGACCCAGCATTTT. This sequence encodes CASSPTETQHF.

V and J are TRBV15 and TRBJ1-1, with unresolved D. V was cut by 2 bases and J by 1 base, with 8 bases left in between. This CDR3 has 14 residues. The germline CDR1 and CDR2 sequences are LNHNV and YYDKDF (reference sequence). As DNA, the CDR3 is TGTGCCACCAGCAGATCCCGGGGGAACACTGAAGCTTTCTTT. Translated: CATSRSRGNTEAFF.

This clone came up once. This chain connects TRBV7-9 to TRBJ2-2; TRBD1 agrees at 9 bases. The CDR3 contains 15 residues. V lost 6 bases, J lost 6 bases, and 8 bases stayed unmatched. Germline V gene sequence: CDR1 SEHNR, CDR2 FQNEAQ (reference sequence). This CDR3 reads CASSDEQGAAGELFF. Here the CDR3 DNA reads TGTGCCAGCAGTGATGAACAGGGGGCAGCCGGGGAGCTGTTTTTT.

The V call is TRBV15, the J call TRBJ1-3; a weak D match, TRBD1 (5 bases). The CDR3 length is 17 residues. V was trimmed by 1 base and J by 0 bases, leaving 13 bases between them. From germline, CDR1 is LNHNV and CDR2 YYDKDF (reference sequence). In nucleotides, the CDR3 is TGTGCCACCAGCAGAGGGGCCCCGACAGTCTCTGGAAACACCATATATTTT. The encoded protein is CATSRGAPTVSGNTIYF.

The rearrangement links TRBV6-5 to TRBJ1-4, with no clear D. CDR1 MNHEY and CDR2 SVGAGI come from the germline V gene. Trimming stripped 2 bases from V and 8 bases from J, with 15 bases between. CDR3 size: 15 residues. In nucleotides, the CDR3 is TGTGCCAGCAGTTACCGTAGGCCACCGGAGGAAAAACTGTTTTTT. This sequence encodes CASSYRRPPEEKLFF.

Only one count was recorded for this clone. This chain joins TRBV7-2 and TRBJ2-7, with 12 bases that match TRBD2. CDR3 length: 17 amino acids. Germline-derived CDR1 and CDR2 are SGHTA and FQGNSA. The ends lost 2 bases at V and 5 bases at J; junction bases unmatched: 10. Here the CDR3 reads CASSLRRLAGGRNEQYF. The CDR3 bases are TGTGCCAGCAGCTTACGGCGGCTAGCGGGGGGGCGGAACGAGCAGTACTTC.

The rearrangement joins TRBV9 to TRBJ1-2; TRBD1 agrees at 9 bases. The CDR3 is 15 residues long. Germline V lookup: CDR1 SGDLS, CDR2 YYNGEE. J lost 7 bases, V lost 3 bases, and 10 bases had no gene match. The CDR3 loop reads CASSAEPGQGSGYTF. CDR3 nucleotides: TGTGCCAGCAGCGCCGAACCGGGACAGGGCTCTGGCTACACCTTC.

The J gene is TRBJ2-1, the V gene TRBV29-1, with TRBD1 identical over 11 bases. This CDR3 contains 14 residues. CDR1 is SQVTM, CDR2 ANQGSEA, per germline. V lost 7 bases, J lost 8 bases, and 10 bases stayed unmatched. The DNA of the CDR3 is TGCAGCGCCAGAGTCCGGACAGGGGGCGATGAGCAGTTCTTC. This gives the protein CSARVRTGGDEQFF.

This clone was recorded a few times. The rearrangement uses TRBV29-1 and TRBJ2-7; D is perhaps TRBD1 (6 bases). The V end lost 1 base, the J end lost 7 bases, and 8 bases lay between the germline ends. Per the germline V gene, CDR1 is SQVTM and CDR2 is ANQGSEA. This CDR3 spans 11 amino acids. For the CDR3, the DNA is TGCAGCGTTGAAGGAGGGGGTGAGCAGTACTTC. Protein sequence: CSVEGGGEQYF.